The text below deals with one T cell receptor beta chain. Sequencing of TCR beta was undertaken in CD8+ and CD4+ T cells derived from blood. Both CD4+ and CD8+ T cells were negatively isolated, and TEMRA cells underwent FACS enrichment. Reverse transcription of roughly 0.5 to 1 ug RNA was carried out with random hexamers. With immunoSEQ multiplex PCR, TCR beta CDR3 was amplified across 54 Vbeta and 13 Jbeta. TCRdb reprocessed the immunoSEQ multiplex PCR reads with MiXCR, giving one entry per CDR3 protein. Of 300,000 to 350,000 distinct CDR3 sequences in the sample, around 90% are singletons; the top ten hold around 0.07%. V lost 1 base and J lost 6; bases outside the gene matches: 5. CDR1 and CDR2 from the germline V gene are SGHTA and FQGNSA. The CDR3 runs to 16 residues. The sample belongs to a study of CD8 T cells in Susac syndrome.

This sequence joins TRBV7-2 and TRBJ2-1, with 11 bases aligning to TRBD2. The sequence was obtained from a human donor with multiple sclerosis. The sequenced sample consisted of CD4+ T cells from PBMCs. The CDR3 DNA is TGTGCCAGCAGCTTAGTAGGGACTAGCGGCGGCAATGAGCAGTTCTTC. Encoded protein: CASSLVGTSGGNEQFF. The whole variable domain, filled in from reference TRBV7-2 and TRBJ2-1, reads GAGVSQSPSNKVTEKGKDVELRCDPISGHTALYWYRQSLGQGLEFLIYFQGNSAPDKSGLPSDRFSAERTGGSVSTLTIQRTQQEDSAVYLCASSLVGTSGGNEQFFGPGTRLTVL.